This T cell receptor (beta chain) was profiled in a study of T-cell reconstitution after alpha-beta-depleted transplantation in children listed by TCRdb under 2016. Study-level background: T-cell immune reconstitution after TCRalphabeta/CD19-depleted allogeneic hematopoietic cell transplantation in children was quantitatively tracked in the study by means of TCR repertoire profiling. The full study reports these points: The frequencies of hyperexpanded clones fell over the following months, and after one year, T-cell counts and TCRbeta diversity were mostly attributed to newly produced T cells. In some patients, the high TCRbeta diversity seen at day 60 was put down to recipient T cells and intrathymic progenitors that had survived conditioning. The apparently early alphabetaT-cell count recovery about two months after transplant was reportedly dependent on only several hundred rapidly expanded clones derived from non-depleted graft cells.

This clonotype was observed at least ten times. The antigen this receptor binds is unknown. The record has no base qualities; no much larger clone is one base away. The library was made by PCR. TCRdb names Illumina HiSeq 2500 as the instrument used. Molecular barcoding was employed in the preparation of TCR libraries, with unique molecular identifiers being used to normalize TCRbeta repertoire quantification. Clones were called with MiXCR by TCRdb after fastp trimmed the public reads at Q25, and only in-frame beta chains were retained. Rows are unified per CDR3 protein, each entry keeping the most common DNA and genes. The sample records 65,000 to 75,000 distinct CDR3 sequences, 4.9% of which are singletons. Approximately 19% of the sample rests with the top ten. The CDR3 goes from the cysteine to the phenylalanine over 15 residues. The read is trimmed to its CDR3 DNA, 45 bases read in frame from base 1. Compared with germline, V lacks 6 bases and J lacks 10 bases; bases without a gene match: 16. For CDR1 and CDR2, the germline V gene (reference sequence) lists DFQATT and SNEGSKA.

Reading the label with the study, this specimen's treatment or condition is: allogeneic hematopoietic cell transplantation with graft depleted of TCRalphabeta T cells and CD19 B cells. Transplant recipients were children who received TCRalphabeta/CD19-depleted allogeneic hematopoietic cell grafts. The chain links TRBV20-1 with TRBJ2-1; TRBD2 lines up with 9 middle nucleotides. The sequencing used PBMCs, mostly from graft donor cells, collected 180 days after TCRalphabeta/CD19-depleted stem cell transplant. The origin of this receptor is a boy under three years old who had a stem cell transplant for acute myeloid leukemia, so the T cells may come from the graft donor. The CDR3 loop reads CSAKFGGGGEREQFF. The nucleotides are TGCAGTGCGAAATTTGGGGGCGGGGGGGAGCGGGAGCAGTTCTTC.